This is a list of T cell receptor beta chains from one sample in a study of shared clonotypes between healthy human individuals. Clones were sequenced by immunoSEQ multiplex PCR, and TCRdb holds only the in-frame ones, with some missing. The table lists around 600,000 clones, 95% to 98% of them singletons. The sequencing sample was made of naive CD8+ T cells sorted from blood. The receptors come from a man younger than 45 in good health. Both conserved end residues are part of each CDR3. A D gene is named only where the DNA matches it firmly. Rows may omit the clone size; those that give it use once, few, many or a size class.

v_gene: TRBV5-5; j_gene: TRBJ2-7; abundance: NA; d_gene: TRBD1; CDR3aa: CASSSEWGQSYEQYF; CDR3nt: TGTGCCAGCAGCAGCGAATGGGGACAGTCCTACGAGCAGTACTTC
v_gene: TRBV7-6; j_gene: TRBJ2-7; abundance: NA; d_gene: NA; CDR3aa: CASSSAPANEQYF; CDR3nt: TGTGCCAGCAGCTCGGCCCCTGCCAACGAGCAGTACTTC
v_gene: TRBV2; j_gene: TRBJ2-7; abundance: NA; d_gene: NA; CDR3aa: CASSASWERTYEQYF; CDR3nt: TGTGCCAGCAGTGCGTCGTGGGAGAGGACCTACGAGCAGTACTTC
v_gene: TRBV7-9; j_gene: TRBJ1-4; abundance: NA; d_gene: NA; CDR3aa: CASTQSGEKLFF; CDR3nt: TGTGCCAGCACCCAATCAGGGGAAAAACTGTTTTTT
v_gene: TRBV4-1; j_gene: TRBJ1-4; abundance: NA; d_gene: NA; CDR3aa: CASSQDRSEKLFF; CDR3nt: TGCGCCAGCAGCCAAGATAGGAGTGAAAAACTGTTTTTT
v_gene: TRBV10-1; j_gene: TRBJ2-1; abundance: NA; d_gene: TRBD2; CDR3aa: CASSPAGWYGGEQFF; CDR3nt: TGCGCCAGCAGTCCAGCGGGGTGGTACGGAGGTGAGCAGTTCTTC
v_gene: TRBV4-3; j_gene: TRBJ2-7; abundance: NA; d_gene: NA; CDR3aa: CASSQDRGVPYEQYF; CDR3nt: TGCGCCAGCAGCCAAGATCGCGGGGTTCCCTACGAGCAGTACTTC
v_gene: TRBV27; j_gene: TRBJ2-7; abundance: NA; d_gene: NA; CDR3aa: CASSLFRPLSGEQYF; CDR3nt: TGTGCCAGCAGTTTATTCCGTCCGCTTTCGGGCGAGCAGTACTTC
v_gene: TRBV27; j_gene: TRBJ2-5; abundance: NA; d_gene: NA; CDR3aa: CASSSPSQETQYF; CDR3nt: TGTGCCAGCAGTTCTCCTTCACAAGAGACCCAGTACTTC
v_gene: TRBV30; j_gene: TRBJ2-1; abundance: NA; d_gene: TRBD1; CDR3aa: CAWSRQGNEQFF; CDR3nt: TGTGCCTGGAGTAGACAGGGCAATGAGCAGTTCTTC
v_gene: TRBV10-3; j_gene: TRBJ2-2; abundance: NA; d_gene: NA; CDR3aa: CAISEADTGELFF; CDR3nt: TGTGCCATCAGTGAGGCGGACACCGGGGAGCTGTTTTTT
v_gene: TRBV10-3; j_gene: TRBJ1-1; abundance: NA; d_gene: TRBD1; CDR3aa: CAISEAGQGEGVNTEAFF; CDR3nt: TGTGCCATCAGTGAGGCGGGACAGGGGGAAGGAGTGAACACTGAAGCTTTCTTT
v_gene: TRBV27; j_gene: TRBJ2-7; abundance: NA; d_gene: TRBD2; CDR3aa: CASSDSGSYEQYF; CDR3nt: TGTGCCAGCAGTGACAGCGGGAGCTACGAGCAGTACTTC
v_gene: TRBV29-1; j_gene: TRBJ2-7; abundance: NA; d_gene: NA; CDR3aa: CSVGRSIAAEAYEQYF; CDR3nt: TGCAGCGTCGGCCGCAGTATAGCGGCCGAAGCCTACGAGCAGTACTTC
v_gene: TRBV27; j_gene: TRBJ2-5; abundance: once; d_gene: NA; CDR3aa: CASSRRGWETQYF; CDR3nt: TGTGCCAGCAGCCGAAGGGGGTGGGAGACCCAGTACTTC
v_gene: TRBV29-1; j_gene: TRBJ2-7; abundance: NA; d_gene: TRBD2; CDR3aa: CSVEGTSVYEQYF; CDR3nt: TGCAGCGTTGAGGGGACTAGCGTTTACGAGCAGTACTTC
v_gene: TRBV7-6; j_gene: TRBJ2-7; abundance: NA; d_gene: NA; CDR3aa: CASSGLGGTNGYEQYF; CDR3nt: TGTGCCAGCAGCGGGCTGGGTGGGACCAACGGCTACGAGCAGTACTTC
v_gene: TRBV18; j_gene: TRBJ2-3; abundance: NA; d_gene: TRBD1; CDR3aa: CASSHTKDRVGTDTQYF; CDR3nt: TGTGCCAGCTCACATACAAAGGACAGGGTGGGAACAGATACGCAGTATTTT
v_gene: TRBV9; j_gene: TRBJ2-1; abundance: NA; d_gene: TRBD1; CDR3aa: CASSGDRVYNEQFF; CDR3nt: TGTGCCAGCAGCGGGGACAGGGTCTACAATGAGCAGTTCTTC
v_gene: TRBV19; j_gene: TRBJ2-1; abundance: NA; d_gene: TRBD2; CDR3aa: CASSLGLAGHFSYNEQFF; CDR3nt: TGTGCCAGTAGTCTAGGACTAGCGGGGCATTTCTCCTACAATGAGCAGTTCTTC
v_gene: TRBV29-1; j_gene: TRBJ2-1; abundance: NA; d_gene: NA; CDR3aa: CSGNNNEQFF; CDR3nt: TGCAGCGGGAATAACAATGAGCAGTTCTTC
v_gene: TRBV11-3; j_gene: TRBJ1-1; abundance: once; d_gene: NA; CDR3aa: CASSAGGTEAFF; CDR3nt: TGTGCCAGCAGCGCTGGGGGCACTGAAGCTTTCTTT
v_gene: TRBV27; j_gene: TRBJ1-5; abundance: once; d_gene: NA; CDR3aa: CASRSGEDQPQHF; CDR3nt: TGTGCCAGCAGATCAGGGGAGGATCAGCCCCAGCATTTT
v_gene: TRBV7-6; j_gene: TRBJ2-3; abundance: NA; d_gene: NA; CDR3aa: CASRPAPGHKNTDTQYF; CDR3nt: TGTGCCAGCAGACCTGCACCGGGACACAAGAACACAGATACGCAGTATTTT
v_gene: TRBV7-6; j_gene: TRBJ1-1; abundance: NA; d_gene: TRBD1; CDR3aa: CASSLGPGTGNTEAFF; CDR3nt: TGTGCCAGCAGCTTAGGTCCCGGGACAGGAAACACTGAAGCTTTCTTT
v_gene: TRBV2; j_gene: TRBJ2-1; abundance: NA; d_gene: TRBD2; CDR3aa: CASLQGGSVRQFF; CDR3nt: TGTGCCAGCTTGCAAGGCGGGAGCGTCCGGCAGTTCTTC
v_gene: TRBV9; j_gene: TRBJ2-1; abundance: NA; d_gene: NA; CDR3aa: CASSVDGGPYNEQFF; CDR3nt: TGTGCCAGCAGCGTAGACGGCGGGCCCTACAATGAGCAGTTCTTC